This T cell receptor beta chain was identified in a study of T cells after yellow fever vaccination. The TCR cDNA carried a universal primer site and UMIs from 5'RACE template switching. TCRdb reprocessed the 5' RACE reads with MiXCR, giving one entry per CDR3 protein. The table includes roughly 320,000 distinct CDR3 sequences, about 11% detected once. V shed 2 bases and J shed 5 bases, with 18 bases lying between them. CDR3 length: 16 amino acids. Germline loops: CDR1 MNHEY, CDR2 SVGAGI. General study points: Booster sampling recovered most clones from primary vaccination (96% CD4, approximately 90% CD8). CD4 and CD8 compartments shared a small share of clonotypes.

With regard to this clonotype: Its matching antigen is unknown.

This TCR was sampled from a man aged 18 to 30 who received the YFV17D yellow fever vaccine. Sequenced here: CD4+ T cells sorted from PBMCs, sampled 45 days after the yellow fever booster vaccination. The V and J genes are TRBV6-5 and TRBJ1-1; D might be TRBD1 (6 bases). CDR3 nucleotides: TGTGCCAGCAGTTACCGCCCACAGGGAAGAGGGACTGAAGCTTTCTTT. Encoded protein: CASSYRPQGRGTEAFF.